A single sample is the source of the 14 T cell receptor beta chains below, sequenced in a study of long-term antiretroviral therapy in people with HIV. Sequencing used immunoSEQ v3.0 at survey level. Sequencing was performed with immunoSEQ multiplex PCR; in TCRdb, only in-frame clones are kept and a portion is missing. The repertoire consists of about 25,000 clones, with roughly 88% occurring once and the leading ten covering 4.5% to 6%. This material consisted of unsorted PBMCs, taken about 4.3 years after starting antiretroviral therapy. Every receptor here comes from a man aged 30 to 45 with HIV.

The V and J genes are TRBV13 and TRBJ1-2; 8 nucleotides match TRBD1. Looked up from germline, CDR1 is PRHDT and CDR2 is FYEKMQ (reference sequence). The CDR3 consists of 15 residues. Trimming took 5 bases from V and 2 from J; bases not matched to a gene: 7. CDR3 residues: CASSPHDRGNYGYTF. CDR3 sequence (DNA): TGTGCCAGCAGCCCTCATGACAGGGGAAACTATGGCTACACCTTC.

The chain is built from TRBV6-5 and TRBJ2-7; D possibly corresponds to TRBD2 (6 bases). The CDR3 is 13 amino acids. The germline V and J ends were trimmed by 6 bases and 7 bases, with 16 bases remaining between them. Germline CDR1 is MNHEY and CDR2 is SVGAGI. The CDR3 DNA sequence: TGTGCCAGCAGCGGAGGCGGGGTAGTTGAGCAGTACTTC. Its translation: CASSGGGVVEQYF.

The chain has TRBV30 and TRBJ2-7, with D possibly TRBD2 on 5 matching bases. The CDR3 sequence is 17 residues long. CDR1 and CDR2 (germline): GTSNPN, SVGIG (reference sequence). V lost 0 bases to trimming and J lost 3 bases, with 21 bases between them. The CDR3 is CAWSVRKGSSLDYEQYF. In nucleotides, the CDR3 is TGTGCCTGGAGTGTACGAAAAGGGTCTAGCTTAGACTACGAGCAGTACTTC.

The chain couples TRBV11-2 to TRBJ2-7; 8 bases are shared with TRBD1. Germline CDR1 and CDR2: SGHAT and FQNNGV. The V segment lost 4 bases and the J segment 6 bases; nucleotides outside the gene matches: 11. The CDR3 is 15 residues long. For the CDR3, the DNA is TGTGCCAGCAGCTCACCTCAAGGACAGGGCTTCGAGCAGTACTTC. It yields the protein CASSSPQGQGFEQYF.

DNA for the CDR3: TGTGCCAGCAGCGTAGAGGGCTCTTACACAGATACGCAGTATTTT. Its protein is CASSVEGSYTDTQYF. V is TRBV9 and J is TRBJ2-3, with D unclear. This CDR3 has 15 amino acids. V was clipped by 0 bases and J by 2 bases, with 10 bases between them. CDR1 and CDR2 (germline): SGDLS, YYNGEE.

V usage is TRBV11-1 and J usage is TRBJ2-5; maybe TRBD2 (7 bases). The CDR3 covers 15 residues. The germline gives CDR1 SGHAT, CDR2 FQDESV (reference sequence). V dropped 1 base and J dropped 7 bases, with 16 bases sitting between them. In DNA, the CDR3 is TGTGCCAGCAGCTTAGGGGGGGGCTTCGTATCGACCCAGTACTTC. Residues: CASSLGGGFVSTQYF.

CDR3 nucleotide sequence: TGTGCCAGCAGTTTTTCGGTGGGAGAGACCCAGTACTTC. Translating gives CASSFSVGETQYF. The V gene is TRBV27, the J gene TRBJ2-5; D not certain. The germline CDR1 and CDR2 sequences are MNHEY and SMNVEV (reference sequence). This CDR3 has 13 amino acids. The V gene lost 3 bases and the J gene lost 4 bases, with 9 bases spanning the gap.

This clone was seen a single time. This chain links TRBV6-6 with TRBJ2-1, with D possibly matching TRBD2 (6 bases). Germline values: CDR1 MNHNY, CDR2 SVGAGI (reference sequence). There are 13 residues in the CDR3. V lost 3 bases to trimming and J lost 6 bases, with 9 bases between them. CDR3 sequence (DNA): TGTGCCAGCAGTTATGGGACTCCCAATGAGCAGTTCTTC. Translation gives CASSYGTPNEQFF.

V and J are TRBV15 and TRBJ2-7, with 7 bases lining up with TRBD1. Looked up from germline, CDR1 is LNHNV and CDR2 is YYDKDF (reference sequence). V was clipped by 5 bases and J by 0 bases; unmatched bases: 4. CDR3 length: 14 amino acids. CDR3 sequence (DNA): TGTGCCACCAGCTCGACAGGGAGCTCCTACGAGCAGTACTTC. It specifies CATSSTGSSYEQYF. Combining the CDR3 with reference TRBV15 and TRBJ2-7 gives the whole variable domain DAMVIQNPRYQVTQFGKPVTLSCSQTLNHNVMYWYQQKSSQAPKLLFHYYDKDFNNEADTPDNFQSRRPNTSFCFLDIRSPGLGDTAMYLCATSSTGSSYEQYFGPGTRLTVT.

The chain carries TRBV2 and TRBJ1-2; a weak D match, TRBD1 (5 bases). V was shortened by 7 bases and J by 4 bases, with 22 bases between the two germline ends. There are 16 residues in the CDR3. Germline CDR1 is SNHLY and CDR2 is FYNNEI. The DNA for the CDR3 is TGTGCCAGCACTAAAGGGACGCTTGTTGGTGGCTATGGCTACACCTTC. Amino acid sequence: CASTKGTLVGGYGYTF.

The chain is built from TRBV19 and TRBJ1-3; no firm D call. This CDR3 region has 14 residues. The germline V gene has CDR1 LNHDA and CDR2 SQIVND (reference sequence). V shed 9 bases and J shed 3 bases, with 15 bases lying between them. CDR3 bases: TGTGCCAGCAGCGTAATGACCCTTGGAAACACCATATATTTT. It is translated as CASSVMTLGNTIYF.

This chain connects TRBV11-2 to TRBJ2-1, with 9 bases fitting TRBD2. Losses at the gene ends were 5 bases for V and 4 bases for J; bases not matched to a gene: 9. CDR1 SGHAT and CDR2 FQNNGV come from the germline V gene. The length of the CDR3 is 16 residues. The CDR3 DNA follows: TGTGCCAGCAGCCCAACGCCGGGACTAGCATACAATGAGCAGTTCTTC. Translated, it gives CASSPTPGLAYNEQFF.

The chain couples TRBV25-1 to TRBJ2-1, with unresolved D. The V end was cut by 8 bases, the J end by 3 bases, with 2 bases between. The CDR3 extends over 10 amino acids. Per germline, CDR1 MGHDK and CDR2 SYGVNS. This chain's CDR3 is CASGYNEQFF. The CDR3 bases are TGTGCCAGCGGCTACAATGAGCAGTTCTTC.

The chain carries TRBV18 and TRBJ2-3; 11 bases match TRBD2. Germline V lookup: CDR1 KGHSH, CDR2 LQKENI. The CDR3 extends over 15 amino acids. V trimming: 6 bases; J trimming: 4 bases; junction bases outside the gene matches: 6. The DNA of the CDR3 is TGTGCCAGCTCGCAGACTAGCGGGGAAGCAGATACGCAGTATTTT. It yields the protein CASSQTSGEADTQYF.